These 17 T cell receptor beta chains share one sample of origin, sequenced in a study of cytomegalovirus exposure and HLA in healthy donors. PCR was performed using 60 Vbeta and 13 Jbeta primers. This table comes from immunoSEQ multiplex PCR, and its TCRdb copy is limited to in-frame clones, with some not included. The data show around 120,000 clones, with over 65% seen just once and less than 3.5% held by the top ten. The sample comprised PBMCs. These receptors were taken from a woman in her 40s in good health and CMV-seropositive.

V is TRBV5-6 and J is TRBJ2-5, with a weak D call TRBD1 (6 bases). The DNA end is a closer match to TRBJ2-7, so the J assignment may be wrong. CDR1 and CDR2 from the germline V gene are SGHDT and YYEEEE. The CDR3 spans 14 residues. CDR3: CASSLDQGTYEQYF. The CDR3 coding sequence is TGTGCCAGCAGCTTGGACCAGGGGACCTACGAGCAGTACTTC.

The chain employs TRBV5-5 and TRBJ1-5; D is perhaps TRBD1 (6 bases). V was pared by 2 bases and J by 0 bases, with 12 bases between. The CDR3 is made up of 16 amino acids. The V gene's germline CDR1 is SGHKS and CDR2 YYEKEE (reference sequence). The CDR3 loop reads CASSLLQGTSNQPQHF. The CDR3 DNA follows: TGTGCCAGCAGCTTACTACAGGGAACTAGCAATCAGCCCCAGCATTTT.

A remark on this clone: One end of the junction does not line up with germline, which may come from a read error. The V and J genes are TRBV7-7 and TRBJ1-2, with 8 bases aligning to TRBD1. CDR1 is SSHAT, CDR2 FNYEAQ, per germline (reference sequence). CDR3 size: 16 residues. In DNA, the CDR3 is TGTGCTAGCAGCCATAACCCAGGGGGCGCGAACTATGGCTACACCTTC. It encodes CASSHNPGGANYGYTF.

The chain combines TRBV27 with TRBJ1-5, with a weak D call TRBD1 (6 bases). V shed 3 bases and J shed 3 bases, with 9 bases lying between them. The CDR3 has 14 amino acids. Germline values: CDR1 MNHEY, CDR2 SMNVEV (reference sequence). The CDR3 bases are TGTGCCAGCAGTTTTGGGGGGGCCAATCAGCCCCAGCATTTT. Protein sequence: CASSFGGANQPQHF.

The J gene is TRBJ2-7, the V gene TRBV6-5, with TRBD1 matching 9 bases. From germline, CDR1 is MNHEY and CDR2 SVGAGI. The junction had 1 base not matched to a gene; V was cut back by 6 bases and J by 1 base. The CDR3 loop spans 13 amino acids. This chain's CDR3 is CASRTGGSYEQYF. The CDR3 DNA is TGTGCCAGCAGGACAGGGGGATCCTACGAGCAGTACTTC.

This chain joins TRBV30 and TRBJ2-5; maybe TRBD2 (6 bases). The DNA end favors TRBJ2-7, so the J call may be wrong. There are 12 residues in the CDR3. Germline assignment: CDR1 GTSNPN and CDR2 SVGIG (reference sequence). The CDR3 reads CAWRRGPGEQYF. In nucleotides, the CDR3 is TGTGCCTGGAGGCGGGGTCCGGGCGAGCAGTACTTC.

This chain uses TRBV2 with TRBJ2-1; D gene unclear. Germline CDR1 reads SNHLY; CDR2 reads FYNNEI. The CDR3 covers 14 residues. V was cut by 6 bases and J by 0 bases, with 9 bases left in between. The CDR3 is CASREASSYNEQFF. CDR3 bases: TGTGCCAGCAGAGAGGCCAGCTCCTACAATGAGCAGTTCTTC.

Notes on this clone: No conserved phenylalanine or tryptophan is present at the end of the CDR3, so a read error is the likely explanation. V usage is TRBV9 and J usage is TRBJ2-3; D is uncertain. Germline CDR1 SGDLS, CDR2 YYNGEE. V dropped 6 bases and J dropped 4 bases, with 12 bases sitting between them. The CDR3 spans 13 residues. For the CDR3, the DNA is TGTGCCAGCAACCCTAGAGGCCCAGATACGCAGTATGTT. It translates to CASNPRGPDTQYV.

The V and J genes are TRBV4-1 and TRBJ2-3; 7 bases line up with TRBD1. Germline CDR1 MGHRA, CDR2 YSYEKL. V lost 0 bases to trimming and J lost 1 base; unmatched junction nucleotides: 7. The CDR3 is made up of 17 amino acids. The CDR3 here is CASSQDRDSQRTDTQYF. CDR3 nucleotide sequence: TGCGCCAGCAGCCAAGATCGGGACAGCCAACGCACAGATACGCAGTATTTT.

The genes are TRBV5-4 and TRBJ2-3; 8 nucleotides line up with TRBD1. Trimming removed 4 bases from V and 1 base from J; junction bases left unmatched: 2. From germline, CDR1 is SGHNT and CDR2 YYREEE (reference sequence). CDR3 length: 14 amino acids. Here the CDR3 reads CASSPTGGTDTQYF. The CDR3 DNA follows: TGTGCCAGCAGCCCGACAGGGGGCACAGATACGCAGTATTTT. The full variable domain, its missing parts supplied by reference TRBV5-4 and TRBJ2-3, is ETGVTQSPTHLIKTRGQQVTLRCSSQSGHNTVSWYQQALGQGPQFIFQYYREEENGRGNFPPRFSGLQFPNYSSELNVNALELDDSALYLCASSPTGGTDTQYFGPGTRLTVL.

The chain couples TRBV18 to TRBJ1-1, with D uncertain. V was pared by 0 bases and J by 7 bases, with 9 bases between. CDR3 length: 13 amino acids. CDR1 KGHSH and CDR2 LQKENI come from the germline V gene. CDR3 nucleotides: TGTGCCAGCTCACCACCGTCAGTACGTGAAGCTTTCTTT. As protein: CASSPPSVREAFF. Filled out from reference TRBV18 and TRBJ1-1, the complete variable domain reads NAGVMQNPRHLVRRRGQEARLRCSPMKGHSHVYWYRQLPEEGLKFMVYLQKENIIDESGMPKERFSAEFPKEGPSILRIQQVVRGDSAAYFCASSPPSVREAFFGQGTRLTVV.

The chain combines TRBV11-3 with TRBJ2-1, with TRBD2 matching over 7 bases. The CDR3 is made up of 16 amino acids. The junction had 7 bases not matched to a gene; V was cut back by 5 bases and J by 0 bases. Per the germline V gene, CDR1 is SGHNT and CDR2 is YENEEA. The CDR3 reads CASSPSGLSSYNEQFF. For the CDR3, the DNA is TGTGCCAGCAGCCCTAGCGGCCTGAGCTCCTACAATGAGCAGTTCTTC.

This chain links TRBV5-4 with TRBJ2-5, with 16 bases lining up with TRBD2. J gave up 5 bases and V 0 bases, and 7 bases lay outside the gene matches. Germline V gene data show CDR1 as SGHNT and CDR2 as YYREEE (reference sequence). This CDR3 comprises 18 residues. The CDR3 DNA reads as TGTGCCAGCAGCTTGGAGGGACTAGCGGGGGGGCCGGGGGAGACCCAGTACTTC. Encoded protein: CASSLEGLAGGPGETQYF.

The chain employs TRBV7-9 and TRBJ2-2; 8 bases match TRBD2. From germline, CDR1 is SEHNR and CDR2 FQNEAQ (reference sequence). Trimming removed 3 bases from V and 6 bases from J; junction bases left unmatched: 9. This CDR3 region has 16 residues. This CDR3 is CASSFQAGVVAGELFF. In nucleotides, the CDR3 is TGTGCCAGCAGCTTCCAAGCGGGAGTGGTGGCCGGGGAGCTGTTTTTT. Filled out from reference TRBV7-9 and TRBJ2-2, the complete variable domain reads DTGVSQNPRHKITKRGQNVTFRCDPISEHNRLYWYRQTLGQGPEFLTYFQNEAQLEKSRLLSDRFSAERPKGSFSTLEIQRTEQGDSAMYLCASSFQAGVVAGELFFGEGSRLTVL.

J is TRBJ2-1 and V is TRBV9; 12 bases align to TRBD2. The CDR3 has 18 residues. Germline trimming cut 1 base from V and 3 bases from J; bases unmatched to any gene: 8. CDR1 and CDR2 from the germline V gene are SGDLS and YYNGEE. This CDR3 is CASSVLRLAGDNYNEQFF. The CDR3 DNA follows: TGTGCCAGCAGCGTACTCCGACTAGCGGGAGATAACTACAATGAGCAGTTCTTC.

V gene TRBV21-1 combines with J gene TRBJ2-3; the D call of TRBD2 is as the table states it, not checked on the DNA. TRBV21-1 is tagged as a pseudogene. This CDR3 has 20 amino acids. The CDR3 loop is CASSPTKGSPGLAGTDTQYF. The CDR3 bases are TGTGCCAGCAGCCCGACAAAAGGGAGCCCGGGACTAGCGGGCACAGATACGCAGTATTTT.

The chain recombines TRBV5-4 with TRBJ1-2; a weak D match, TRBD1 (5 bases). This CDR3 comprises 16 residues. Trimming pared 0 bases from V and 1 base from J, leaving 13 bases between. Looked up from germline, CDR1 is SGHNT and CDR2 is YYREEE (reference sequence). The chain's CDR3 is CASSLGGGGDNYGYTF. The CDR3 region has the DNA TGTGCCAGCAGCTTGGGCGGGGGGGGAGATAACTATGGCTACACCTTC.